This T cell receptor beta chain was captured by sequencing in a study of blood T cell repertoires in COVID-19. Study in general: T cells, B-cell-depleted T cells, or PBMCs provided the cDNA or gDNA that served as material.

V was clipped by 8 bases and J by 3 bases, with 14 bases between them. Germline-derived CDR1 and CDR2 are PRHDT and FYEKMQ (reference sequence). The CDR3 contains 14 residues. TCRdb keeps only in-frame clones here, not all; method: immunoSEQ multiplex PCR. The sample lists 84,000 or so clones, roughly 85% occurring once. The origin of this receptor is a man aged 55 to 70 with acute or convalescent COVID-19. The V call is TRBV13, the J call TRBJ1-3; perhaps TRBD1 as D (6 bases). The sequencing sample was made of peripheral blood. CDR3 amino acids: CASGEQGSGNTIYF. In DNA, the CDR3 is TGTGCCAGCGGCGAACAGGGTAGTGGAAACACCATATATTTT.